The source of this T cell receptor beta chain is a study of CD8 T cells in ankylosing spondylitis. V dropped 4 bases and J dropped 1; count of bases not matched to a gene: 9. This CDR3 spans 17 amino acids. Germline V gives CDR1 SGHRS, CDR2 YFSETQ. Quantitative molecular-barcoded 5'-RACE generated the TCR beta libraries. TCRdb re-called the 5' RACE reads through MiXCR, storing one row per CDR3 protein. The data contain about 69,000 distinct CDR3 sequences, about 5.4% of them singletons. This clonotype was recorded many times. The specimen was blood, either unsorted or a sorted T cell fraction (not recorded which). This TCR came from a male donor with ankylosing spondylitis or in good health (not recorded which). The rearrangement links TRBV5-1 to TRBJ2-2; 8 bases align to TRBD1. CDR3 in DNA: TGCGCCAGCAGCGCGGTCCCCGGGACAGGGAACACCGGGGAGCTGTTTTTT. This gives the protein CASSAVPGTGNTGELFF.